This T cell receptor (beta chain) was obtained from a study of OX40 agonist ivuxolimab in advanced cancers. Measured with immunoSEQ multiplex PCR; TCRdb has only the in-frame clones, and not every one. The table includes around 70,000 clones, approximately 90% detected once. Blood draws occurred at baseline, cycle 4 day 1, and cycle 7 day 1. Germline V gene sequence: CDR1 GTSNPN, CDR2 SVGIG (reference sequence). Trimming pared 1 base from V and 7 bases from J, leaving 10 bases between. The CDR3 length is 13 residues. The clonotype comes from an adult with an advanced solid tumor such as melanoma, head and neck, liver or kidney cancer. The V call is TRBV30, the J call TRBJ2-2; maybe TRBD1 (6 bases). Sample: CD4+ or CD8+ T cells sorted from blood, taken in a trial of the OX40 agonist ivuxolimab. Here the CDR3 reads CAWSGVGGGELFF. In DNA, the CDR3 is TGTGCCTGGAGTGGGGTAGGGGGCGGGGAGCTGTTTTTT.